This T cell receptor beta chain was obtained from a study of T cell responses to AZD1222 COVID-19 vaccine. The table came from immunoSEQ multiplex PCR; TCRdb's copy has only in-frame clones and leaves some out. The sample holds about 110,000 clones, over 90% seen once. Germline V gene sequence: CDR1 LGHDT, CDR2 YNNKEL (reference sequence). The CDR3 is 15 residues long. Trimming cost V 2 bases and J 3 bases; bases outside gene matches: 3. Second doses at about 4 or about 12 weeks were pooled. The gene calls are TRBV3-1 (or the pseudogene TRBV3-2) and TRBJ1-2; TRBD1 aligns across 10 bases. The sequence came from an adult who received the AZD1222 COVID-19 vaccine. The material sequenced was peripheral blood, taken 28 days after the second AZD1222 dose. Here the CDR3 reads CASSQPGTGDYGYTF. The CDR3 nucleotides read TGTGCCAGCAGCCAACCCGGGACAGGGGACTATGGCTACACCTTC.